The clone carrying this T cell receptor beta chain was found a few times. Its antigen is unknown. This sample was taken from a study of shared clonotypes between healthy human individuals. Overall study findings and caveats: Represented genetic and exposure-history diversity was restricted by having few donors.

Only Caucasian adults living in Nashville, Tennessee served as donors. Genomic DNA (from each subset) was split evenly across several immunoSEQ plates. Original processing methods: As immunoSEQ supplied junction-only sequences (without quality scores), filtering differed. Libraries were prepared by immunoSEQ multiplex PCR; TCRdb keeps only in-frame clonotypes and omits some of them. That table furnishes V, J and clone size, whereas the DNA furnished D and trimming. The sample has about half a million clones, around 85% seen once. This clonotype was obtained from a middle-aged woman in good health. Some clones in this sample may be carry-over from other donors' samples. The sequencing sample was made of PBMCs.

CDR3 loop: CASSPDRVAYEQYF. The CDR3 nucleotides are TGTGCCAGCTCCCCCGACAGGGTCGCCTACGAGCAGTACTTC. This rearrangement joins TRBV18 to TRBJ2-7; 7 nucleotides agree with TRBD1. This CDR3 spans 14 amino acids. J lost 2 bases, V lost 6 bases, and 7 bases had no gene match. Germline V gene sequence: CDR1 KGHSH, CDR2 LQKENI.